The sequence of this T cell receptor beta chain was determined in a study of EBV T-cell therapy then PD-1 blockade in nasopharyngeal carcinoma. Method: immunoSEQ multiplex PCR; TCRdb's copy keeps in-frame clones and lacks some. The data show approximately 22,000 clones, around 80% seen once. Time point in this sample: 266 days after commencement of treatment, after nivolumab therapy. Described treatment: AdE1-LMPpoly-expanded autologous EBV-specific T-cell therapy followed by anti-PD-1 nivolumab. For this clone: Its antigen is still unknown.

Sequencing was performed on CD8+ T cells from blood, taken at approximately day 250 from a patient whose treatment included autologous EBV-specific T cells and nivolumab. The receptor's source is a man aged 35 to 55 with nasopharyngeal carcinoma.

CDR3: CASSLGSRGTGELFF. In DNA form, the CDR3 reads TGTGCCAGCAGTCTCGGTAGTCGGGGCACCGGGGAGCTGTTTTTT. The chain couples TRBV6-2 or TRBV6-3 to TRBJ2-2, with D perhaps TRBD2 (5 bases). The CDR3 loop spans 15 amino acids. V was shortened by 5 bases and J by 4 bases, with 14 bases between the two germline ends. Germline V gives CDR1 MNHEY, CDR2 SVGEGT.